The 23 T cell receptor beta chains below all came from one sample that was sequenced in a study of monozygotic twins with inflammatory bowel disease. Following a re-call of the 5' RACE reads, TCRdb has one entry per CDR3 protein and lacks DNA. The repertoire table contains 400,000 to 500,000 distinct CDR3 sequences. Sequenced: blood. The receptors were gathered from a human donor with ulcerative colitis or Crohn's disease, or a healthy co-twin of an affected twin (not recorded which).

The J gene is TRBJ2-2, the V gene TRBV12-3 or TRBV12-4; TCRdb proposes TRBD1, but this gene call is untestable without DNA. The CDR3 totals 12 residues. The CDR3 sequence is CASKGASGELFF.

The V and J genes are TRBV23-1 and TRBJ1-5; TCRdb designates TRBD1, a call that cannot be tested without DNA. TRBV23-1 is an ORF, with its function uncertain. This CDR3 contains 15 residues. The CDR3 reads CAILTGTGSGQPQHF.

The rearrangement links TRBV7-9 to TRBJ2-5. The CDR3 spans 12 residues. In germline, CDR1 is SEHNR, CDR2 FQNEAQ (reference sequence). CDR3 loop: CASSLSEETQYF.

V usage is TRBV4-1 and J usage is TRBJ2-2. The germline CDR1 and CDR2 sequences are MGHRA and YSYEKL. This CDR3 is 15 amino acids long. CDR3 protein: CASSEDRSATGELFF.

J is TRBJ2-5 and V is TRBV20-1. The CDR3 has 13 residues. The germline V gene encodes CDR1 DFQATT and CDR2 SNEGSKA (reference sequence). The CDR3 here is CSAKYLAGETQYF.

The J gene is TRBJ2-1, the V gene TRBV29-1; TCRdb lists TRBD1, though no DNA is available to test this call. The CDR3 covers 15 residues. Germline lookup yields CDR1 SQVTM and CDR2 ANQGSEA. This CDR3 is CSVPSGSSSYNEQFF.

The V gene is TRBV12-3 or TRBV12-4, the J gene TRBJ2-1. There are 15 residues in the CDR3. The CDR3 loop is CASSSSGGSYNEQFF.

This chain uses TRBV9 with TRBJ2-2. This CDR3 has 13 residues. Germline V gene sequence: CDR1 SGDLS, CDR2 YYNGEE. This CDR3 is CASSLDSTGELFF.

The J gene is TRBJ2-7, the V gene TRBV27; as DNA is missing, the TRBD2 call by TCRdb cannot be tested. This CDR3 contains 16 residues. CDR1 MNHEY and CDR2 SMNVEV come from the germline V gene (reference sequence). The CDR3 loop reads CASRAGLAASSYEQYF.

The chain has TRBV18 and TRBJ1-2. The CDR3 length is 11 residues. Germline assignment: CDR1 KGHSH and CDR2 LQKENI. The CDR3 is CASSAGTQSTF.

The gene calls are TRBV12-3 or TRBV12-4 and TRBJ1-4; TCRdb indicates TRBD1, and absent DNA this call remains unverified. The CDR3 covers 18 residues. The CDR3 is CASSPHHRGLTTNEKLFF.

The rearrangement uses TRBV10-3 and TRBJ1-2. Germline values: CDR1 ENHRY, CDR2 SYGVKD. CDR3 length: 13 amino acids. This CDR3 reads CAIKQGTNYGYTF.

V and J are TRBV28 and TRBJ2-7. Looked up from germline, CDR1 is MDHEN and CDR2 is SYDVKM. CDR3 length: 15 amino acids. CDR3 residues: CASSNLGASAYEQYF. The full variable domain, with the rest looked up from reference TRBV28 and TRBJ2-7, is DVKVTQSSRYLVKRTGEKVFLECVQDMDHENMFWYRQDPGLGLRLIYFSYDVKMKEKGDIPEGYSVSREKKERFSLILESASTNQTSMYLCASSNLGASAYEQYFGPGTRLTVT.

V gene TRBV10-3 combines with J gene TRBJ1-1; with no DNA, the TCRdb D assignment of TRBD1 cannot be verified. The CDR3 extends over 15 amino acids. Germline CDR1 is ENHRY and CDR2 is SYGVKD. The chain's CDR3 is CAISDLGGDRIEAFF.

The rearrangement links TRBV28 to TRBJ1-2. Looked up from germline, CDR1 is MDHEN and CDR2 is SYDVKM. This CDR3 has 13 residues. The CDR3 region is CASSLSVSYGYTF.

This chain connects TRBV20-1 to TRBJ2-1; the TCRdb D gene call, TRBD2, has no DNA to confirm it. Germline V gene sequence: CDR1 DFQATT, CDR2 SNEGSKA (reference sequence). The CDR3 spans 16 residues. CDR3 sequence: CSAMGLAGDSENEQFF.

V usage is TRBV14 and J usage is TRBJ1-6. This CDR3 region has 16 residues. Per germline, CDR1 SGHDN and CDR2 FVKESK. CDR3 residues: CASSQGDYGYNSPLHF.

This chain connects TRBV10-3 to TRBJ1-2; no DNA is available, so the TRBD1 call from TCRdb remains unchecked. This CDR3 region has 13 residues. The germline V gene has CDR1 ENHRY and CDR2 SYGVKD. CDR3 sequence reads: CAISRQGEYGYTF.

The CDR3 reads CASSQRQLQSTEAFF. The genes are TRBV14 and TRBJ1-1; TCRdb's D gene call, TRBD1, goes unchecked for lack of DNA. CDR1 is SGHDN, CDR2 FVKESK, per germline. This CDR3 has 15 residues.

The chain joins TRBV14 to TRBJ2-4; TCRdb returns TRBD2, unconfirmable since there is no DNA. Germline CDR1 and CDR2: SGHDN and FVKESK. This CDR3 comprises 16 residues. The CDR3 sequence: CASSQWAVRGFDIQYF.

The J gene is TRBJ2-7, the V gene TRBV2; without DNA, the TCRdb call of TRBD1 cannot be checked. Germline CDR1 reads SNHLY; CDR2 reads FYNNEI. This CDR3 spans 13 amino acids. The CDR3 loop is CASTRGGAYEQYF. Full variable domain (outside the CDR3, taken from reference TRBV2 and TRBJ2-7): EPEVTQTPSHQVTQMGQEVILRCVPISNHLYFYWYRQILGQKVEFLVSFYNNEISEKSEIFDDQFSVERPDGSNFTLKIRSTKLEDSAMYFCASTRGGAYEQYFGPGTRLTVT.

This sequence joins TRBV20-1 and TRBJ2-5; TCRdb indicates TRBD2, and absent DNA this call remains unverified. From germline, CDR1 is DFQATT and CDR2 SNEGSKA (reference sequence). The CDR3 has 16 residues. The CDR3 sequence is CSARNSFSGNKETQYF.

The chain employs TRBV6-1 and TRBJ2-5; TCRdb names TRBD2, which stays unverified in the absence of DNA. This CDR3 is built from 17 residues. Per germline, CDR1 MNHNS and CDR2 SASEGT. The CDR3 loop is CASSPRGTSGRGETQYF.